This T cell receptor (beta chain) was captured in a study of blood T cell repertoires in COVID-19. Study as a whole: PBMCs, B-cell-depleted T cells, or T cells were the source of the cDNA or gDNA that made up the material.

Measured with immunoSEQ multiplex PCR; TCRdb has only the in-frame clones, and not every one. The sample carries about 370,000 clones, roughly nine tenths recorded once. All enrollees were about 18 to 89 years old and from about 24 US areas. From germline, CDR1 is SGHRS and CDR2 YFSETQ. CDR3 length: 14 amino acids. The germline V and J ends were trimmed by 0 bases and 4 bases, with 10 bases remaining between them. V gene TRBV5-1 combines with J gene TRBJ1-1; D not certain. The sequenced material came from PBMCs or T cells enriched from blood (not recorded which). This clonotype was sampled from a man between 18 and 35 years old who had recovered from COVID-19. The CDR3 DNA reads TGCGCCAGCAGCTTGGATTATGGAGCCACTGAAGCTTTCTTT. It specifies CASSLDYGATEAFF.